This T cell receptor beta chain was found in a study of blood T cell repertoires in COVID-19. As for the study in general: T cells, B-cell-depleted T cells, or PBMCs provided the cDNA or gDNA that served as material.

Measured with immunoSEQ multiplex PCR; TCRdb has only the in-frame clones, and not every one. There are 200,000 to 250,000 clones in the sample; about 86% occur only once, and roughly 10% lies in the top ten. The CDR3 extends over 19 amino acids. V usage is TRBV21-1 and J usage is TRBJ1-3. TRBV21-1 is deemed a pseudogene. The TCR originated in a woman aged 50 to 60 with COVID-19, enrolled during active disease. The sequencing input was peripheral blood. CDR3 nucleotide sequence: TGTGCCAGCAGCACGGGTACGAATCGACCTACAAGCTCTGGAAACACCATATATTTT. The encoded protein is CASSTGTNRPTSSGNTIYF.